The rows below give T cell receptor beta chains drawn from one sample of a study of regulatory T cells in long-lasting Graves disease. One entry per CDR3 protein, called by TCRdb with MiXCR from the multiplex PCR reads. This repertoire shows 550,000 to 650,000 distinct CDR3 sequences, about 16% found once; its top ten account for approximately 12%. These data are also associated with another study on T cells in Graves' hyperthyroidism and ophthalmopathy.

Sample: peripheral blood mononuclear cells (PBMCs), taken at new diagnosis, from a patient treated with antithyroid drugs. The receptors were sampled from a young man with Graves disease. CDR3s include the opening cysteine and the closing phenylalanine or tryptophan. The D gene is left open where the match is weak. Clone size is shown for a subset of rows, as once, few, many or a class of expanded clone.

14	TRBJ2-2	TRBV20-1	NA	many	TGCAGTGCTAGGAAGGACTCTAACACCGGGGAGCTGTTTTTT	CSARKDSNTGELFF
14	TRBJ2-7	TRBV28	TRBD2	many	TGTGCCAGCAGTTCTAGCGGGAGTTTGAACGAGCAGTACTTC	CASSSSGSLNEQYF
15	TRBJ2-2	TRBV7-3	NA	many	TGTGCCAGCAGCTCGACTAGTACTAACACCGGGGAGCTGTTTTTT	CASSSTSTNTGELFF
13	TRBJ2-7	TRBV2	NA	few	TGTGCCAGCAGGGGGGGCCGGGGCTTGGAGCAGTACTTC	CASRGGRGLEQYF
15	TRBJ2-7	TRBV12-3/TRBV12-4	TRBD1	many	TGTGCCAGCAGTCACTCGGACAGGGGCCTGGACGAGCAGTACTTC	CASSHSDRGLDEQYF
17	TRBJ1-6	TRBV13	NA	many	TGTGCCAGCAGCTCCCACAGGGTCGGGTCCTATAATTCACCCCTCCACTTT	CASSSHRVGSYNSPLHF
17	TRBJ2-7	TRBV30	TRBD2	many	TGTGCCTGGAGTCGGCTAGCGGGCATCCCCAGGTTCCACGAGCAGTACTTC	CAWSRLAGIPRFHEQYF
13	TRBJ1-2	TRBV6-1	NA	many	TGTGCCAGCAGTGAAACATCTAACTATGGCTACACCTTC	CASSETSNYGYTF
17	TRBJ1-2	TRBV4-2	NA	NA	TGTGCCAGCAGCCAAGATTATGGTGAGGGGGGGGTCTATGGCTACACCTTC	CASSQDYGEGGVYGYTF
15	TRBJ2-1	TRBV7-9	NA	few	TGTGCCAGCAGCTCATCTAGCGCGTCCTACAATGAGCAGTTCTTC	CASSSSSASYNEQFF
19	TRBJ1-2	TRBV5-1	TRBD1	few	TGTGCCAGCAGCTTGGATTGGCGTGTTCGGACAGGTCCCAACTATGGCTACACCTTC	CASSLDWRVRTGPNYGYTF
15	TRBJ2-5	TRBV20-1	TRBD2	many	TGCAGTGCTAGTTCGCTAGCGGGGAAGCAAGAGACCCAGTACTTC	CSASSLAGKQETQYF
14	TRBJ2-3	TRBV5-1	NA	many	TGCGCCAGCAGCTTAGGGATAGACACAGATACGCAGTATTTT	CASSLGIDTDTQYF
14	TRBJ2-5	TRBV12-3/TRBV12-4	NA	many	TGTGCCAGCAGTCAGACTTCCCAAGTGGAGACCCAGTACTTC	CASSQTSQVETQYF
14	TRBJ1-1	TRBV12-3/TRBV12-4	NA	NA	TGTGCCAGCATGTTTGAGGGGGTGCGCACTGAAGCTTTCTTT	CASMFEGVRTEAFF
13	TRBJ2-1	TRBV19	NA	many	TGTGCCAGTAGTATAGATGCCTACAATGAGCAGTTCTTC	CASSIDAYNEQFF
15	TRBJ2-1	TRBV6-5	NA	few	TGTGCCAGCAGTTACTCGTGGAGCTCCTACAATGAGCAGTTCTTC	CASSYSWSSYNEQFF
12	TRBJ1-1	TRBV28	NA	many	TGTGCCAGCAGTCCCCTCGGGTGGGAAGCTTTCTTT	CASSPLGWEAFF
12	TRBJ1-5	TRBV5-8	NA	few	TGTGCCAGCGGAATTAGCAATCAGCCCCAGCATTTT	CASGISNQPQHF
13	TRBJ2-5	TRBV20-1	NA	many	TGCAGTGCTAGGGACGGAGGATGGGAGACCCAGTACTTC	CSARDGGWETQYF
14	TRBJ1-4	TRBV20-1	NA	NA	TGCAGTGCTAGAGCCAGGGCGGCTAATGAAAAACTGTTTTTT	CSARARAANEKLFF
13	TRBJ2-7	TRBV10-2	NA	many	TGCGCCAGCAACGCCGGGGTCGGGGGCGAGCAGTACTTC	CASNAGVGGEQYF
13	TRBJ2-7	TRBV20-1	NA	many	TGCAGTGCTAGAGCCCAGCCCCCCTACGAGCAGTACTTC	CSARAQPPYEQYF